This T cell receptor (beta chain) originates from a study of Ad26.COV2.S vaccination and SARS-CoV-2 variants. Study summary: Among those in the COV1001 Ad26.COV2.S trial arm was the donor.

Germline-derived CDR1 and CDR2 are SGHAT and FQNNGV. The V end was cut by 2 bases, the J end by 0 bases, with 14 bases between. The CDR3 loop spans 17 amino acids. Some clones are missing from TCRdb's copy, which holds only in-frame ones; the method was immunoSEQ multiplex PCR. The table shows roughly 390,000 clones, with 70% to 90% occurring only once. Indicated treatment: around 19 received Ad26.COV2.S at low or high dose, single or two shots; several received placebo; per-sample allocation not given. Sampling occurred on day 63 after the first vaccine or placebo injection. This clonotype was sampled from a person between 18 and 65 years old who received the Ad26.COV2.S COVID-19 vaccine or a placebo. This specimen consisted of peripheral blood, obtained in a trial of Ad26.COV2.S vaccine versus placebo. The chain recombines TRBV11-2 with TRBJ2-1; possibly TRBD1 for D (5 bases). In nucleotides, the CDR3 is TGTGCCAGCAGCTTATTAGGTGGGGCGGACTCCTACAATGAGCAGTTCTTC. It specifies CASSLLGGADSYNEQFF.